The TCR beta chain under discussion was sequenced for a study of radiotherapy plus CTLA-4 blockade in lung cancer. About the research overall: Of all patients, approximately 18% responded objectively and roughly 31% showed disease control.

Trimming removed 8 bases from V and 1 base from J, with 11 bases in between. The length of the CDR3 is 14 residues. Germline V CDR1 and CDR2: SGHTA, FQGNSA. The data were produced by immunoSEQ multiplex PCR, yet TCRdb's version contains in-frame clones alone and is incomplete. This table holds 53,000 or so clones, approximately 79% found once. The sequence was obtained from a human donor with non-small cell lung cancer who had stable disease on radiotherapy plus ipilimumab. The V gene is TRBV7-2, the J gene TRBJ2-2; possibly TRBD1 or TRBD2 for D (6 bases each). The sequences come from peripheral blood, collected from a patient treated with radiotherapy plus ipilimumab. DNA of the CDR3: TGTGCCAGCTGCGGGACACAGAACACCGGGGAGCTGTTTTTT. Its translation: CASCGTQNTGELFF.